Reported below is one T cell receptor beta chain. The antigen is not known. Replicate PCRs run on sorted subsets employed 200 ng DNA, approximately 30,000 T cell genomes. Profiled with immunoSEQ multiplex PCR; TCRdb holds only in-frame clones, not every one. This sample has some 1,400,000 clones, with approximately 96% found just once. The data belong to a study of shared clonotypes between healthy human individuals. As for the study in general: Participating donors consisted of a couple of women and a few men aged 18 to 49.

Study-wide results and caveats: Incomplete sequencing of sorted subsets was indicated by rarefaction despite large depth. Around 5% of naive CD4 clonotypes were common to several donors.

Looked up from germline, CDR1 is SGHAT and CDR2 is FQNNGV. This CDR3 comprises 15 residues. V gave up 1 base and J gave up 3 bases, with 9 bases separating them. The clonotype originates from a man aged 30 to 39 in good health. The chain links TRBV11-2 to TRBJ1-4; no clear D. Material for sequencing was naive CD4+ T cells sorted from blood. Subset in this sample: CD45RA+ positively selected. The CDR3 loop is CASSLGTASNEKLFF. The DNA for the CDR3 is TGTGCCAGCAGCTTAGGTACAGCCTCTAATGAAAAACTGTTTTTT.